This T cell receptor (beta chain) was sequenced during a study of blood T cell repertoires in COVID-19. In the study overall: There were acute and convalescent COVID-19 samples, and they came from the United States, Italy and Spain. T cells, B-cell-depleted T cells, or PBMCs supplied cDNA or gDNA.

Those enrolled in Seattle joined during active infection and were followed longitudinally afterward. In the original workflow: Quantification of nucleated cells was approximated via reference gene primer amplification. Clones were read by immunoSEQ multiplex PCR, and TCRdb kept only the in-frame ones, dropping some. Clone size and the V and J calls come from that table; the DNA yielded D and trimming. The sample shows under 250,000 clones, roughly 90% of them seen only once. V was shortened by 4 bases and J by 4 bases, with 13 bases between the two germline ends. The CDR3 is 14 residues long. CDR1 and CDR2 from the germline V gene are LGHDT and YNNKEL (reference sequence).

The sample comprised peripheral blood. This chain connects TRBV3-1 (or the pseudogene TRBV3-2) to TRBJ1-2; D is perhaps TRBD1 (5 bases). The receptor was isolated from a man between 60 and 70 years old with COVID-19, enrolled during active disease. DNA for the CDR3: TGTGCCAGCAGCCCTAATCAGGGCTTCTATGGCTACACCTTC. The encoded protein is CASSPNQGFYGYTF.